This TCR beta chain is drawn from a study of blood T cells in healthy people across ages. V dropped 2 bases and J dropped 0 bases, with 12 bases sitting between them. This CDR3 spans 16 amino acids. The germline V gene encodes CDR1 SGHTA and CDR2 FQGNSA. PCR was performed a second time for about 7 to 12 cycles using a sample-barcoded 5' primer and a J-beta primer mix. MiXCR was run by TCRdb on the 5' RACE reads, yielding one entry per CDR3 protein. There are approximately 900,000 distinct CDR3 sequences in the sample; 29% occur only once, and more than 8.5% lies in the top ten. The same sample was also studied in work on T cells of mothers and their children.

The TCR comes from a woman aged 40 to 49 in good health. V is TRBV7-2 and J is TRBJ2-3; no clear D gene. Sequences were obtained from blood. The CDR3 loop reads CASSLNPALSTDTQYF. The CDR3, as DNA: TGTGCCAGCAGCTTAAACCCCGCGCTTAGCACAGATACGCAGTATTTT.